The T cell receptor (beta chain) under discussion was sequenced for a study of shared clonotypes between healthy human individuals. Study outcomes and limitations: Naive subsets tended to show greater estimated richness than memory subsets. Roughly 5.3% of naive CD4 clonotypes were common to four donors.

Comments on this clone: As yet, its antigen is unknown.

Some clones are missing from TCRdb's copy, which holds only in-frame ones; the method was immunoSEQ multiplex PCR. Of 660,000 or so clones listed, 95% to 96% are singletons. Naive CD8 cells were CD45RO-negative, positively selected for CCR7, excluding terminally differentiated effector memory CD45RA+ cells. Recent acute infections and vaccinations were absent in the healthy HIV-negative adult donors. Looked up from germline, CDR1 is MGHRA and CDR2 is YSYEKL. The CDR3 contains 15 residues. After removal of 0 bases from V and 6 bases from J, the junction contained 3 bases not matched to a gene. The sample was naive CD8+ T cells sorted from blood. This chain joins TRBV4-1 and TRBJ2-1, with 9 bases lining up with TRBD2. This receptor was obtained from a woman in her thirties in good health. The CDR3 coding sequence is TGCGCCAGCAGCCAAGATCGAGCGGGAGGCAATGAGCAGTTCTTC. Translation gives CASSQDRAGGNEQFF.